Listed below are T cell receptor beta chains from one sample, sequenced in a study of blood T cell repertoires in COVID-19. Sequencing used immunoSEQ multiplex PCR; TCRdb keeps in-frame clones, though not all of them. The data show roughly 180,000 clones, approximately 85% seen once. What was sequenced was peripheral blood. The receptors stem from a man aged 55 to 70 who had recovered from COVID-19. Each CDR3 is given without its conserved first and last residue. Size values are once, few and many counts, or a class for expanded clones, and some rows have none.

abundance: NA; j_gene: TRBJ2-7; v_gene: TRBV5-1; CDR3aa: ASSQAGGTYEQY
abundance: once; j_gene: TRBJ1-5; v_gene: TRBV4-3; CDR3aa: ASSQDSQGSQPQH
abundance: NA; j_gene: TRBJ2-3; v_gene: TRBV5-1; CDR3aa: ASSHRAGARTDTQY
abundance: once; j_gene: TRBJ1-6; v_gene: TRBV7-2; CDR3aa: ASSERRAQRSPLH
abundance: NA; j_gene: TRBJ2-1; v_gene: TRBV7-9; CDR3aa: ASSVQAGGREQF
abundance: NA; j_gene: TRBJ1-1; v_gene: TRBV20-1; CDR3aa: SPRHEAF
abundance: NA; j_gene: TRBJ1-2; v_gene: TRBV7-9; CDR3aa: ASSLGGLYYGYT
abundance: NA; j_gene: TRBJ1-1; v_gene: TRBV6-1; CDR3aa: ASSEAQVGGGTEAF
abundance: few; j_gene: TRBJ2-7; v_gene: TRBV10-3; CDR3aa: AISGGDLVEQY
abundance: NA; j_gene: TRBJ2-5; v_gene: TRBV11-2; CDR3aa: ASSSGTSGIQETQY
abundance: NA; j_gene: TRBJ2-3; v_gene: TRBV19; CDR3aa: ASSRLVKDTQY
abundance: NA; j_gene: TRBJ1-1; v_gene: TRBV7-6; CDR3aa: ASSRLGADTEAF
abundance: NA; j_gene: TRBJ1-6; v_gene: TRBV5-4; CDR3aa: ASSLKNRENSPLH
abundance: NA; j_gene: TRBJ1-5; v_gene: TRBV19; CDR3aa: ASISPGQGSQPQH
abundance: NA; j_gene: TRBJ2-7; v_gene: TRBV3-1/TRBV3-2; CDR3aa: ASSQGVGGAHYEQY
abundance: NA; j_gene: TRBJ1-6; v_gene: TRBV30; CDR3aa: AWSGDRGDSPLH
abundance: NA; j_gene: TRBJ1-2; v_gene: TRBV20-1; CDR3aa: SASRGEFPYGYT
abundance: NA; j_gene: TRBJ1-1; v_gene: TRBV30; CDR3aa: AWSVFPPDRVNTEAF
abundance: NA; j_gene: TRBJ2-2; v_gene: TRBV9; CDR3aa: ASSVDRESGELF
abundance: NA; j_gene: TRBJ2-3; v_gene: TRBV4-3; CDR3aa: ASSQNTGTISNSGAEQDTQY
abundance: NA; j_gene: TRBJ1-1; v_gene: TRBV6-5; CDR3aa: AIRDRRSMNTEAF
abundance: few; j_gene: TRBJ2-1; v_gene: TRBV6-5; CDR3aa: ASSVRGSPANEQF
abundance: NA; j_gene: TRBJ1-5; v_gene: TRBV10-3; CDR3aa: AISPDGQQARPQH
abundance: NA; j_gene: TRBJ2-5; v_gene: TRBV11-3; CDR3aa: ASSFGVSETQY
abundance: NA; j_gene: TRBJ2-2; v_gene: TRBV4-2; CDR3aa: ASSQAGRSGELF
abundance: NA; j_gene: TRBJ1-2; v_gene: TRBV20-1; CDR3aa: SAGGTANYGYT
abundance: NA; j_gene: TRBJ1-2; v_gene: TRBV5-4; CDR3aa: ASSADRGYGIYGYT
abundance: NA; j_gene: TRBJ1-1; v_gene: TRBV11-2; CDR3aa: ASSQPSGTFEAF
abundance: once; j_gene: TRBJ2-6; v_gene: TRBV19; CDR3aa: ASSITLLTGTGANVLT
abundance: NA; j_gene: TRBJ1-2; v_gene: TRBV6-6; CDR3aa: ASSSGTGAYGYT
abundance: NA; j_gene: TRBJ1-2; v_gene: TRBV9; CDR3aa: ASSFTAANYGYT
abundance: few; j_gene: TRBJ1-4; v_gene: TRBV5-8; CDR3aa: ASSWGDSGKLF
abundance: NA; j_gene: TRBJ2-3; v_gene: TRBV7-8; CDR3aa: ASSPEGAGMIDTQY
abundance: NA; j_gene: TRBJ1-1; v_gene: TRBV6-5; CDR3aa: ASSYRAGHEAF
abundance: few; j_gene: TRBJ1-1; v_gene: TRBV7-6; CDR3aa: ASSQYRDGVAF
abundance: NA; j_gene: TRBJ2-2; v_gene: TRBV5-1; CDR3aa: ASSLKRTGGASGELF
abundance: NA; j_gene: TRBJ1-2; v_gene: TRBV9; CDR3aa: ASSISVGGGSTYGYT
abundance: NA; j_gene: TRBJ2-2; v_gene: TRBV9; CDR3aa: ASSVGQSNTGELF
abundance: NA; j_gene: TRBJ2-1; v_gene: TRBV19; CDR3aa: ASSIDPARYEQF
abundance: NA; j_gene: TRBJ2-5; v_gene: TRBV7-2; CDR3aa: ASSSRTGERGTQY
abundance: NA; j_gene: TRBJ2-7; v_gene: TRBV27; CDR3aa: ASSRWGGSTTYEQY
abundance: NA; j_gene: TRBJ2-1; v_gene: TRBV5-1; CDR3aa: ASKQTGERNEQF
abundance: once; j_gene: TRBJ2-5; v_gene: TRBV19; CDR3aa: ASSLRLAGGRETQY
abundance: NA; j_gene: TRBJ2-2; v_gene: TRBV7-3; CDR3aa: ASSLGPLQTYTGELF
abundance: NA; j_gene: TRBJ1-2; v_gene: TRBV2; CDR3aa: ASSLNRGPSDYGYT
abundance: NA; j_gene: TRBJ1-1; v_gene: TRBV28; CDR3aa: ASSSHSGNTEAF
abundance: NA; j_gene: TRBJ1-6; v_gene: TRBV4-2; CDR3aa: ASSQDGTGVSPLH
abundance: NA; j_gene: TRBJ2-7; v_gene: TRBV7-9; CDR3aa: ASSLGQGSSYEQY
abundance: NA; j_gene: TRBJ1-1; v_gene: TRBV18; CDR3aa: ASSLDRGQDTEAF
abundance: NA; j_gene: TRBJ2-1; v_gene: TRBV12-3/TRBV12-4; CDR3aa: ASKLLEATDIF